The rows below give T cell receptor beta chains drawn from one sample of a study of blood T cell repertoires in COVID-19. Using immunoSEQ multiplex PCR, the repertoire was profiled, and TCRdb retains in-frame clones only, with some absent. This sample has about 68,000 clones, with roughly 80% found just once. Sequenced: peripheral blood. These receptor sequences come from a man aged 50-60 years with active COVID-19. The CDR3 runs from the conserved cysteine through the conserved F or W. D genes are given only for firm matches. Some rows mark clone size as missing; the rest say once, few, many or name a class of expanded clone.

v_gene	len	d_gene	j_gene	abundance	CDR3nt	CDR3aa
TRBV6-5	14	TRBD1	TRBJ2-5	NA	TGTGCCAGCAGCCGACAGGGGGCGCAAGAGACCCAGTACTTC	CASSRQGAQETQYF
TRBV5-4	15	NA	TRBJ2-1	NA	TGTGCCAGCAGCTTGTTTACAGGGCCTTACAATGAGCAGTTCTTC	CASSLFTGPYNEQFF
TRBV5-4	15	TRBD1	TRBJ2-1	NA	TGTGCCAGCAGCCCTGGGACAGGGGGCCTCAATGAGCAGTTCTTC	CASSPGTGGLNEQFF
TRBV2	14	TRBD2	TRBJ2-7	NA	TGTGCCAGCGCTCGACTAGCGGGTTCCTACGAGCAGTACTTC	CASARLAGSYEQYF
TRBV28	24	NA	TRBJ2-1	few	TGTGCCAGCAGTTTACCACCGGGACAGGGTTTCGCTAGCGGGGGCCAAAGCTCCTACAATGAGCAGTTCTTC	CASSLPPGQGFASGGQSSYNEQFF
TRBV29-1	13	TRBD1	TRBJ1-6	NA	TGCAGCGTCTCAGACAGGGATAATTCACCCCTCCACTTT	CSVSDRDNSPLHF
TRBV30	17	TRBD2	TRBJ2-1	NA	TGTGCCTGGAGTCCCCGGGATAGCGGGAGGGCCGACAATGAGCAGTTCTTC	CAWSPRDSGRADNEQFF
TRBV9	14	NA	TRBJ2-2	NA	TGTGCCAGCAGCGTTGGCGGAAACACCGGGGAGCTGTTTTTT	CASSVGGNTGELFF
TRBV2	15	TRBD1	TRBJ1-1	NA	TGTGCCAGCAGTCTAAAGACAGGGGCGGCCACTGAAGCTTTCTTT	CASSLKTGAATEAFF
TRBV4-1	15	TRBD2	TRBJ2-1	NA	TGCGCCAGCAGCGAACGTGCGGGGGGGTACAATGAGCAGTTCTTC	CASSERAGGYNEQFF
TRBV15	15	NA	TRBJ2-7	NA	TGTGCCACCAGCAGAGTAGAGGGCCACGGCTACGAGCAGTACTTC	CATSRVEGHGYEQYF
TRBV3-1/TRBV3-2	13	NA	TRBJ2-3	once	TGTGCCAGCAGCCAAGGGACACGGGTTACGCAGTATTTT	CASSQGTRVTQYF
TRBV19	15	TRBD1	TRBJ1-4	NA	TGTGCCAGTAAGCGGACCGGGACAGCTAATGAAAAACTGTTTTTT	CASKRTGTANEKLFF
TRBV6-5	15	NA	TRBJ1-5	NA	TGTGCCAGCAGGCTAAGGGAGTATAGCAATCAGCCCCAGCATTTT	CASRLREYSNQPQHF
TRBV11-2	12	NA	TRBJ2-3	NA	TGTGCCAGCAGCTTGACACGGGAGTCGCAGTATTTT	CASSLTRESQYF
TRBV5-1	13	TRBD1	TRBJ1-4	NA	TGCGCCAGCAGCTTGGGGGGGACAGGGGAACTGTTTTTT	CASSLGGTGELFF
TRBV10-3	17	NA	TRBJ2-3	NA	TGTGCCATCAGCATTAAGGGGCCGACAGGAGGAAAAGATACGCAGTATTTT	CAISIKGPTGGKDTQYF
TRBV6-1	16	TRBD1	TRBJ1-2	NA	TGTGCCAGCAGTGAGAGGCCGAGACAGGGGGGCTATGGCTACACCTTC	CASSERPRQGGYGYTF
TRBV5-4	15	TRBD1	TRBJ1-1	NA	TGTGCCAGCAGCCCTAGACAGGGCCAGAGGACTGAAGCTTTCTTT	CASSPRQGQRTEAFF
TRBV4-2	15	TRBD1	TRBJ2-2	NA	TGTGCCAGCAGCCCGGGACAGGGAGGAACCGGGGAGCTGTTTTTT	CASSPGQGGTGELFF
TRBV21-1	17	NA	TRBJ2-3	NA	TGTGCCAGCAGCAAAGTAGAGGAGGGGAAAAGCACAGATACGCAGTATTTT	CASSKVEEGKSTDTQYF
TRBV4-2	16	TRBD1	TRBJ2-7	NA	TGTGCCAGCAGCCAAAGCGGGACAGGGTGGTCCTACGAGCAGTACTTC	CASSQSGTGWSYEQYF
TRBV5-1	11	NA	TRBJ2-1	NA	TGCGCCAGCAGCTTGGGGCTTGAGCAGTTCTTC	CASSLGLEQFF
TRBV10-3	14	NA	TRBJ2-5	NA	TGTGCCATCAAACGAGGGTCGGAGAGAGAGACCCAGTACTTC	CAIKRGSERETQYF
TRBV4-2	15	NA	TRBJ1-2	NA	TGTGCCAGCAGCCAAGAAGGAGGGGCCATCTATGGCTACACCTTC	CASSQEGGAIYGYTF
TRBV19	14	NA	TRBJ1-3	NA	TGTGCCAGTAGGAAACAGCTCTCTGGAAACACCATATATTTT	CASRKQLSGNTIYF
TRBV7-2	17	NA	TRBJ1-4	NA	TGTGCCAGCAGCTTAGGAACCAGGCCCCTTGGAGGTGAAAAACTGTTTTTT	CASSLGTRPLGGEKLFF
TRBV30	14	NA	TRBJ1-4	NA	TGTGCCTGGAGTGCGGGAGGTGGCAATGAAAAACTGTTTTTT	CAWSAGGGNEKLFF
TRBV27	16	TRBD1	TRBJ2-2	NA	TGTGCCAGCAGTTTTTTTGGACAGGGCGATACCGGGGAGCTGTTTTTT	CASSFFGQGDTGELFF
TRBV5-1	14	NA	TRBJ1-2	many	TGCGCCAGCAGCTTGGTGTCGGTGAACTATGGCTACACCTTC	CASSLVSVNYGYTF
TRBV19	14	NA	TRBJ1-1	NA	TGTGCCAGTAGTCAATCGACAGGCAGGACTGAAGCTTTCTTT	CASSQSTGRTEAFF
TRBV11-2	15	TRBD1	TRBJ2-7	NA	TGTGCCAGCAGCATGGGGACAGGACCCTCCTACGAGCAGTACTTC	CASSMGTGPSYEQYF
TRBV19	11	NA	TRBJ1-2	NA	TGTGCCAGTCAGGGTACGGCTGGCTACACCTTC	CASQGTAGYTF
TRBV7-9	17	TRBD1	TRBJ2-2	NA	TGTGCCAGCAGCTTGGGCCGGACAGGATCATTCACCGGGGAGCTGTTTTTT	CASSLGRTGSFTGELFF
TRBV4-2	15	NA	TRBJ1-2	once	TGTGCCAGCAGCCTCCGCTCAATGGGGGGGCATGGCTACACCTTC	CASSLRSMGGHGYTF
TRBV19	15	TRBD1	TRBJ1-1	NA	TGTGCCAGTAGCCTCGGACAGGGGTGGGGCACTGAAGCTTTCTTT	CASSLGQGWGTEAFF
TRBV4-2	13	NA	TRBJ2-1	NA	TGTGCCAGCAGCCAAGACAGGAACAATGAGCAGTTCTTC	CASSQDRNNEQFF
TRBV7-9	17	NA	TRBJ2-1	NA	TGTGCCAGCAGCTTAGCGGGGGGACAGAGCTCCTACAATGAGCAGTTCTTC	CASSLAGGQSSYNEQFF
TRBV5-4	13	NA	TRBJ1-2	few	TGTGCCAGCAGCCTTGGGGGGGCCTATGGCTACACCTTC	CASSLGGAYGYTF
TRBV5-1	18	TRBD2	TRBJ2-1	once	TGCGCCAGCAGCCGGAGCCCTAGCGGGGGGGCGGGATTCAATGAGCAGTTCTTC	CASSRSPSGGAGFNEQFF
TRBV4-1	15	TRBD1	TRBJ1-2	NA	TGCGCCAGCAGCCAAGGACAGGGGACTAACTATGGCTACACCTTC	CASSQGQGTNYGYTF
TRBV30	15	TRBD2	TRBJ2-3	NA	TGTGCCTCCACTCTGGGTAGCGGGGGGGCCGCTACGCAGTATTTT	CASTLGSGGAATQYF
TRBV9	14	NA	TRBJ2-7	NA	TGTGCCAGCAGCAAAAGCGGGTTCTCCTACGAGCAGTACTTC	CASSKSGFSYEQYF
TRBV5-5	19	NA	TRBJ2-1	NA	TGTGCCAGCAGTCTTGCGTCACCTGGACGGGAGTCCTTTTCGGCTGAGCAGTTCTTC	CASSLASPGRESFSAEQFF
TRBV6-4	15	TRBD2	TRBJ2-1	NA	TGTGCCAGCAGCAATAGCGGGGGCGCCGGAAATGAGCAGTTCTTC	CASSNSGGAGNEQFF
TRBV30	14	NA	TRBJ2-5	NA	TGTGCCTGGAGCCACCAAACAGGGTTGGAGACCCAGTACTTC	CAWSHQTGLETQYF
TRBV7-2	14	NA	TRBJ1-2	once	TGTGCCAGCAGCTTAAATTCAGGAGGAGCAGGCTACACCTTC	CASSLNSGGAGYTF
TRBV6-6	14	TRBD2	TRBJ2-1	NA	TGTGCCATAAAGCGGGAGACTCCTCTTAATGAGCAGTTCTTC	CAIKRETPLNEQFF
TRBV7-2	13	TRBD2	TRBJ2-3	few	TGTGCCAGCAGCTTAAGCGGGAGAGATACGCAGTATTTT	CASSLSGRDTQYF
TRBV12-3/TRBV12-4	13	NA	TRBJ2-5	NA	TGTGCCGTGGGAAGGAGCGGGCTACAGACCCAGTACTTC	CAVGRSGLQTQYF
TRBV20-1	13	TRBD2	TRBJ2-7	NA	TGCAGTGCTAGTGAGCGGGAGCCCTACGAGCAGTACTTC	CSASEREPYEQYF